This TCR beta chain came from a study of T cells in Graves' hyperthyroidism and ophthalmopathy. This clonotype has ten or more counts. Patients between 18 and 65 years old had hyperthyroidism, newly diagnosed and lasting under 2 months. Amplification targeted TCR beta CDR3 regions from RNA transcripts. HTBI primers drove first-round RT-PCR of the TCR CDR3. From the multiplex PCR reads, TCRdb called clonotypes with MiXCR, one entry per CDR3 protein. This repertoire shows 650,000 to 700,000 distinct CDR3 sequences, 15% to 20% found once; its top ten account for less than 20%. The sample comprised blood. This TCR derives from a middle-aged man with Graves' hyperthyroidism.

CDR3 in DNA: TGTGCCAGCAGCTTAGCAGAAAATTCACCCCTCCACTTT. Translation: CASSLAENSPLHF. This chain uses TRBV7-6 with TRBJ1-6; D is unclear. The CDR3 totals 13 residues. Trimming pared 0 bases from V and 7 bases from J, leaving 4 bases between. Germline V gene lookup returns CDR1 SGHVS and CDR2 FNYEAQ.